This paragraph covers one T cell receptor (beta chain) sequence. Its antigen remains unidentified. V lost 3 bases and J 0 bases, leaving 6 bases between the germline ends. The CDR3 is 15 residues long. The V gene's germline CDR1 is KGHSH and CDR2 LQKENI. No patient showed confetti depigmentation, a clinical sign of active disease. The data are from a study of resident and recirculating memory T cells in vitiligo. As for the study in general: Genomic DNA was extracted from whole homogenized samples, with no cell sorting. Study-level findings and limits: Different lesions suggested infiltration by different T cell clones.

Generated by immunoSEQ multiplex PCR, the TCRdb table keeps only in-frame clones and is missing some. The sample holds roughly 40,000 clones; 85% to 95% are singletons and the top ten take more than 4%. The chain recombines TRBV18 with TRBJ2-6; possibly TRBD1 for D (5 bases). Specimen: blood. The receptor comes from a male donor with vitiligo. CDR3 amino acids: CASSPTASGANVLTF. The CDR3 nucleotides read TGTGCCAGCTCACCGACAGCCTCTGGGGCCAACGTCCTGACTTTC.